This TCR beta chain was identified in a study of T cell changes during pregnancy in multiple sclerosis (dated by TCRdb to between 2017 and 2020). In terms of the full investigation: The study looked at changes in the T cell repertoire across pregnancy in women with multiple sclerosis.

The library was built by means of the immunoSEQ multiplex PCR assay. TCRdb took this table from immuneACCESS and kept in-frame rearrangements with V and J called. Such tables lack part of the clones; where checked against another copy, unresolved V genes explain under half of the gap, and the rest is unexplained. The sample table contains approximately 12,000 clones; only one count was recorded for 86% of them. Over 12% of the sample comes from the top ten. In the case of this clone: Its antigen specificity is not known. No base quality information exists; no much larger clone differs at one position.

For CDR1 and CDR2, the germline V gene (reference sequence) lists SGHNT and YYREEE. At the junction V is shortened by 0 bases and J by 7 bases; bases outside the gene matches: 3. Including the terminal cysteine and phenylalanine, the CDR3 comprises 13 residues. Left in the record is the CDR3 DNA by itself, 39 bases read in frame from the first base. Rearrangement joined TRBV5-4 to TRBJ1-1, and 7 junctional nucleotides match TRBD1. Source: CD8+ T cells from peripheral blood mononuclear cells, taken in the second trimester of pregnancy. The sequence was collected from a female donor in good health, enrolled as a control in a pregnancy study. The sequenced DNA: TGTGCCAGCAGCTTGGTGGGGACAGTTGAAGCTTTCTTT. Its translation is CASSLVGTVEAFF.